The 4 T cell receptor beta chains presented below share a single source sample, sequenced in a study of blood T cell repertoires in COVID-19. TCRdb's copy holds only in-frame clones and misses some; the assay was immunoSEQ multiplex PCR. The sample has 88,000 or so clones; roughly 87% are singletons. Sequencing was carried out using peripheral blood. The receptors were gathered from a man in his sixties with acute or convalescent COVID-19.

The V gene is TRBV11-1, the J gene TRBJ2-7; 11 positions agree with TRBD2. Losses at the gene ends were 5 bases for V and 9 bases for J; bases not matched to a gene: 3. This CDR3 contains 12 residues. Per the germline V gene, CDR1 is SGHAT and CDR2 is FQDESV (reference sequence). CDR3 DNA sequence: TGTGCCAGCAGCCCCCTAGCGGGAGGGCAGTACTTC. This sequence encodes CASSPLAGGQYF.

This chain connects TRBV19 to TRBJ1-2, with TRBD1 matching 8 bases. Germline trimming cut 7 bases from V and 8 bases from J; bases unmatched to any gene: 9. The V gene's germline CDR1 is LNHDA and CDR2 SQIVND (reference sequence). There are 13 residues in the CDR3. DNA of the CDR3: TGTGCCAGTACGAAGGACAGGGTGCGAGGCTACACCTTC. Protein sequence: CASTKDRVRGYTF.

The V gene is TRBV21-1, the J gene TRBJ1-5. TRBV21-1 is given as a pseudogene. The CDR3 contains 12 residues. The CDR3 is CAGSVGGQPQHF. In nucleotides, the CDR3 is TGTGCCGGAAGCGTGGGGGGGCAGCCCCAGCATTTT.

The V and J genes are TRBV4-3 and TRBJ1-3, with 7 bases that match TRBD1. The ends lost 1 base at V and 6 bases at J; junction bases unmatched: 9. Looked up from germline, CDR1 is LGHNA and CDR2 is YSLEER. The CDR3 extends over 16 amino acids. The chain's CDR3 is CASSQGLQGQVNTIYF. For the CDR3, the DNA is TGCGCCAGCAGCCAAGGGCTACAGGGGCAGGTAAACACCATATATTTT.